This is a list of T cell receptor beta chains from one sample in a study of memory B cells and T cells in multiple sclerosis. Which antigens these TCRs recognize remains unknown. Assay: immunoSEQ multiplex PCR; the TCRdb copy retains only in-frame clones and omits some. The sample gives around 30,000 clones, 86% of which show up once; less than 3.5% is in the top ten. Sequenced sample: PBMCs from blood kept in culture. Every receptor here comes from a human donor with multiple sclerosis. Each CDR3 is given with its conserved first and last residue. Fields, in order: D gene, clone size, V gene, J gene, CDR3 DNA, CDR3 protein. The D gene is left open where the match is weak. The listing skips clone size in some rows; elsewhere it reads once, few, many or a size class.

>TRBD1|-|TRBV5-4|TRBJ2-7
TGTGCCAGCAGCCCTAGACAGGGATTGACCTACGAGCAGTACTTC
CASSPRQGLTYEQYF
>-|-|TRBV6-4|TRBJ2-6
TGTGCCAGCAGTTCTTTCCGCTCACGACAAAGTCGGGCCAACGTCCTGACTTTC
CASSSFRSRQSRANVLTF
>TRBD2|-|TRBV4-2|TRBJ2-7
TGTGCCAGCAGCCAAGTAGTCCTAGCGGGAGGCCCGAGCTCCTACGAGCAGTACTTC
CASSQVVLAGGPSSYEQYF
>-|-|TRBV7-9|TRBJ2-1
TGTGCCAGCAGCTTACCGGACCCGGAGGTGGGGTCGTTCTTC
CASSLPDPEVGSFF
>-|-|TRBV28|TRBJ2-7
TGTGCCAGCAGTTTATTGAGCGGAGGGGTGCTTAACGAGCAGTACTTC
CASSLLSGGVLNEQYF
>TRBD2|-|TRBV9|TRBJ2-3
TGTGCCAGCAGCGTAGCCCGGCTAGCGGAAGATACGCAGTATTTT
CASSVARLAEDTQYF
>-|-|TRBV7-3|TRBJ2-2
TGTGCCAGCAGCTTAAGGGGGAACACCGGGGAGCTGTTTTTT
CASSLRGNTGELFF
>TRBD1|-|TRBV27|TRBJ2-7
TGTGCCAGCAGTCCGAGAAGGGACAGAGCTTCCTACGAGCAGTACTTC
CASSPRRDRASYEQYF
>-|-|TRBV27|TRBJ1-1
TGTGCCAGCAGACTCGGGACACCGAACACTGAAGCTTTCTTT
CASRLGTPNTEAFF
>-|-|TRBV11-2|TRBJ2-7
TGTGCCAGCAGCTTACTAGTAGAGCAGTACTTC
CASSLLVEQYF
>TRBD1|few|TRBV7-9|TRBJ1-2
TGTGCCAGCAGCTTTACCGGCAGGGGGGACTATGGCTACACCTTC
CASSFTGRGDYGYTF
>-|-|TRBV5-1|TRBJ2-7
TGCGCCAGCAGCCCCCGGGGAAACGAGCAGTACTTC
CASSPRGNEQYF
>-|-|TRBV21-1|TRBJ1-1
TGTGCCAGCAGCAACGACAGGGGCCCCACTGAAGCTTTCTTT
CASSNDRGPTEAFF
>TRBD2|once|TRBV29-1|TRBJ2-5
TGCAGCGTTGAGGGTTTAGGGTCTAGCGGGTCTAGTACCCAGTACTTC
CSVEGLGSSGSSTQYF
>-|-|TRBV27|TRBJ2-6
TGTGCCAGCAGCTACCGTGGGGGAGCTGGGGCCAACGTCCTGACTTTC
CASSYRGGAGANVLTF
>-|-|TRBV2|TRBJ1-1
TGTGCCAGCACCAAAATAGACCCGGGCGGCGCTGAAGCTTTCTTT
CASTKIDPGGAEAFF
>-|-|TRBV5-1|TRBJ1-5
TGCGCCAGCAGCTTGGGGAACAATCAGCCCCAGCATTTT
CASSLGNNQPQHF
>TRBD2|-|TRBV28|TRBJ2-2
TGTGCCAGCAGTGAGGGACTACCGAACACCGGGGAGCTGTTTTTT
CASSEGLPNTGELFF
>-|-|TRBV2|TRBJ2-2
TGTGCCAGCAGTGAACAGCCCAGATTAAACACCGGGGAGCTGTTTTTT
CASSEQPRLNTGELFF
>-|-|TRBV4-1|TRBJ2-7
TGCGCCAGCAGCCAAGTTGCTAGCGAAACCTACGAGCAGTACTTC
CASSQVASETYEQYF
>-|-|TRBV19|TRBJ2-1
TGTGCCAGTAGTATCGACAGGAATGAGCAGTTCTTC
CASSIDRNEQFF
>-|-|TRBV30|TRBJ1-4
TGTGCCGACGATCCTGTGCCTGGAAAGCTAAGAATCACAACTAATGAAAAACTGTTTTTT
CADDPVPGKLRITTNEKLFF
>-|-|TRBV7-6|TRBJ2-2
TGTGCCGGCAGCTTAGTACGGGGCACCGGGGAGCTGTTTTTT
CAGSLVRGTGELFF
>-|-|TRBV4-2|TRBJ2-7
TGTGCCAGCAGCCAAGTCCTTTTCTACGAGCAGTACTTC
CASSQVLFYEQYF
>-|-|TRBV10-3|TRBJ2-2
TGTGCCATCAGCGAAAGGCTAGGAGAGGGTAACACCGGGGAGCTGTTTTTT
CAISERLGEGNTGELFF
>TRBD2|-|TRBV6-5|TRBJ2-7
TGTGCCAGCTCACTCCCCCTAGCGGACGAGCAGTACTTC
CASSLPLADEQYF
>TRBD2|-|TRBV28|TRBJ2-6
TGTGCCAGCAGTCCCCGTACGGGGGGCTCTGGGGCCAACGTCCTGACTTTC
CASSPRTGGSGANVLTF
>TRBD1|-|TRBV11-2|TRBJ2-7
TGTGCCAGCAGCTCGGGGACAGGGGTGACCTACGAGCAGTACTTC
CASSSGTGVTYEQYF
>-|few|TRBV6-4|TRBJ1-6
TGTGCCAGCAGTGACGTGGGGAAGAATTCACCCCTCCACTTT
CASSDVGKNSPLHF
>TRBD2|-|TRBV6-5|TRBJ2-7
TGTGCCAGCAGTTCCGTAGGACTAGCGGGGAAGTTTCGCTTC
CASSSVGLAGKFRF
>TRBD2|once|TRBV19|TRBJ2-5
TGTGCCAGTAGTATAAGACTAGCGGGGGGGCCTGGAGAGACCCAGTACTTC
CASSIRLAGGPGETQYF
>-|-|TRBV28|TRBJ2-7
TGTGCCAGCACGACCTCCTACGAGCAGTACTTC
CASTTSYEQYF
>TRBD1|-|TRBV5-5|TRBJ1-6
TGTGCCAGCAGCTTTGGGACAGGGGGCAAGAAGTCCTATAATTCACCCCTCCACTTT
CASSFGTGGKKSYNSPLHF
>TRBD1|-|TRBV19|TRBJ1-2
TGTGCCAGTAGTCTCACCTGGACAGGGAGGGGGTATGGCTACACCTTC
CASSLTWTGRGYGYTF
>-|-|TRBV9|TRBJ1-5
TGTGCCAGCAGCGCAGACAATAGCAATCAGCCCCAGCATTTT
CASSADNSNQPQHF
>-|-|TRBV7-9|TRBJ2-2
TGTGCCAGCAGCTTAGGCGTAAAAGGCGGGGAGCTGTTTTTT
CASSLGVKGGELFF
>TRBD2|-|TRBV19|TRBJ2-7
TGTGCCAGTAGTATGACTAGCGGGGGCCTAGGCGAGCAGTACTTC
CASSMTSGGLGEQYF
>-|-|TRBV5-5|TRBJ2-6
TGTGCCAGCAGCTTGGGGAGCTCTGGGGCCAACGTCCTGACTTTC
CASSLGSSGANVLTF
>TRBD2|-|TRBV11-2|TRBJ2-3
TGTGCCAGCAGCTTTAGCGGGGGGCTGTTTACGCAGTATTTT
CASSFSGGLFTQYF
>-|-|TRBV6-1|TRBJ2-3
TGTGCCAGCGCAAGTGGATTCGGAGGTACGCAGTATTTT
CASASGFGGTQYF
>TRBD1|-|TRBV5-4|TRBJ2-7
TGTGCCAGCAGCCCACCGACAGGGGATTACGAGCAGTACTTC
CASSPPTGDYEQYF
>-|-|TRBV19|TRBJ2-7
TGTGCCAGTAGATCAACAGGGCTTTCCTACGAGCAGTACTTC
CASRSTGLSYEQYF
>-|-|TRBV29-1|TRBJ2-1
TGCAGCGTTGAGGGCCCTGAGGATAATGAGCAGTTCTTC
CSVEGPEDNEQFF
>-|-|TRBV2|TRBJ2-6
TGTGCCAGCAGAGGTACCGGGACGACCGTCGTTGGGGCCAACGTCCTGACTTTC
CASRGTGTTVVGANVLTF
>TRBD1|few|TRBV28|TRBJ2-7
TGTGCCAGCAGACAGACAGGGATTGCCTACGAGCAGTACTTC
CASRQTGIAYEQYF
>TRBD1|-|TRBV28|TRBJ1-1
TGTGCCAGCAGTTCCGCAGGGACAGGGGGCAGAGCTTTCTTT
CASSSAGTGGRAFF
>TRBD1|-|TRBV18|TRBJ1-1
TGTGCCAGCTCGGGACAGGAGGAGGAAGCTTTCTTT
CASSGQEEEAFF
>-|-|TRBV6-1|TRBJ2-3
TGTGCCAGCAGTGGCCAGGGTGGGAGCACAGATACGCAGTATTTT
CASSGQGGSTDTQYF
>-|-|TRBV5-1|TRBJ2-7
TGCGCCAGCAGCTTGGTTCCAGGGGAAACCTACGAGCAGTACTTC
CASSLVPGETYEQYF
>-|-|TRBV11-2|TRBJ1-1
TGTGCCAGCAGCTTATACCCGACAGGTACGGCTTTCTTT
CASSLYPTGTAFF
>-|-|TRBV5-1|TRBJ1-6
TGCGCCAGCTCTTGGGAGTCTTATAATTCACCCCTCCACTTT
CASSWESYNSPLHF
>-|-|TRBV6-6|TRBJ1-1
TGTGCCAGCAGCCGCGACGACTGGAGCACTGAAGCTTTCTTT
CASSRDDWSTEAFF
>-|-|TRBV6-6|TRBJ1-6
TGTGCCAGCAGTGTAACGGGGATGGATTCACCCCTCCACTTT
CASSVTGMDSPLHF
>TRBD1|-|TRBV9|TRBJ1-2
TGTGCCAGCAGCGTAGCGCCAGGGGGCTATGGCTACACCTTC
CASSVAPGGYGYTF
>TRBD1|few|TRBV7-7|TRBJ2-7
TGTGCCAGCAGCGATGGGGACAGCCCCTTAGAGCAGTACTTC
CASSDGDSPLEQYF
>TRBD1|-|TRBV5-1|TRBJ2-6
TGCGCCAGCAGCTTGGAAGGGACAGGGGCCTCTGGGGCCAACGTCCTGACTTTC
CASSLEGTGASGANVLTF